This TCR beta chain derives from a study of T-cell reconstitution after alpha-beta-depleted transplantation in children. Unique molecular identifiers featured in how the TCRbeta library was prepared. MiXCR, applied by TCRdb to the PCR reads, yields one record per CDR3 protein. This table has about 540,000 distinct CDR3 sequences, around 19% appearing once. The germline V gene has CDR1 MNHNS and CDR2 SASEGT. V lost 10 bases and J lost 10, with 20 bases in between. The CDR3 is 13 residues long. Sequences were derived from PBMCs from the stem cell graft donor, sampled from the stem cell graft. This clonotype originated in a human donor who donated a stem cell graft to a child with acute lymphoblastic leukemia. The chain employs TRBV6-1 and TRBJ1-3; D gene uncertain. As DNA, the CDR3 is TGTGCCACCTCTGTACAGAAATTCCAGACCATATATTTT. It is translated as CATSVQKFQTIYF.